A single sample gave rise to the 23 T cell receptor beta chains below, sequenced in a study of cytomegalovirus exposure and HLA in healthy donors. A multiplex PCR was run with 60 Vbeta primers and 13 Jbeta primers. Generated by immunoSEQ multiplex PCR, the TCRdb table keeps only in-frame clones and is missing some. The sample carries 98,000 or so clones, roughly three quarters recorded once. The sequenced sample consisted of PBMCs. Source of these receptors: a female donor in good health and CMV-seronegative.

This clone was seen more than once but under ten times. The rearrangement links TRBV7-9 to TRBJ1-1; no clear D. CDR1 is SEHNR, CDR2 FQNEAQ, per germline (reference sequence). This CDR3 has 13 amino acids. Trimming took 4 bases from V and 1 from J, leaving 7 bases between them. In DNA, the CDR3 is TGTGCCAGCAGCTGGAGGGAGAACACTGAAGCTTTCTTT. Protein sequence: CASSWRENTEAFF.

This chain links TRBV19 with TRBJ2-3; tentatively, D is TRBD2 (6 bases). CDR1 LNHDA and CDR2 SQIVND come from the germline V gene (reference sequence). Trimming shortened V by 10 bases and J by 4 bases, and 12 bases separated the two germline ends. The CDR3 is 12 residues long. The CDR3 sequence is CATGVRADTQYF. The CDR3 nucleotides are TGTGCCACGGGGGTGAGGGCAGATACGCAGTATTTT.

The genes are TRBV5-1 and TRBJ2-1; 11 nucleotides match TRBD2. The CDR3 covers 17 residues. With V trimmed by 0 bases and J by 6 bases, 8 bases remained unmatched. Germline V gene data show CDR1 as SGHRS and CDR2 as YFSETQ. CDR3 residues: CASSLVLAGGYINEQFF. For the CDR3, the DNA is TGCGCCAGCAGCTTGGTCCTAGCGGGGGGTTATATCAATGAGCAGTTCTTC.

This clone was picked up a small number of times. The V call is TRBV5-1, the J call TRBJ1-3; D gene ambiguous. This CDR3 is 13 amino acids long. CDR1 and CDR2 (germline): SGHRS, YFSETQ. V was shortened by 5 bases and J by 4 bases, with 10 bases between the two germline ends. The CDR3 loop reads CASRNAGGNTIYF. The DNA for the CDR3 is TGCGCCAGCAGGAACGCGGGGGGAAACACCATATATTTT.

The V call is TRBV6-5, the J call TRBJ2-5; D may be TRBD2 (5 bases). The closer fit of TRBJ2-7 to the DNA end suggests the J call may be wrong. Germline lookup yields CDR1 MNHEY and CDR2 SVGAGI. The CDR3 runs 16 residues. DNA of the CDR3: TGTGCCAGCAGTTACTCCGTTAGAGGGAATTCCTACGAGCAGTACTTC. This encodes CASSYSVRGNSYEQYF.

The CDR3 reads CASSPLATPYNEQFF. The CDR3 DNA reads TGCGCCAGCAGCCCTCTAGCGACCCCCTACAATGAGCAGTTCTTC. The chain carries TRBV4-1 and TRBJ2-1; TRBD2 might be the D (6 bases). CDR3 length equals 15 residues. CDR1 is MGHRA, CDR2 YSYEKL, per germline. Trimming pared 4 bases from V and 2 bases from J, leaving 12 bases between.

CDR3 region: CASSLFSGANVLTF. Here the CDR3 DNA reads TGTGCCAGCAGCCTCTTCTCTGGGGCCAACGTCCTGACTTTC. The J gene is TRBJ2-6, the V gene TRBV11-2; no definite D call. V lost 5 bases, J lost 0 bases, and 5 bases lay in between. CDR1 and CDR2 (germline): SGHAT, FQNNGV. The CDR3 has 14 amino acids.

The chain joins TRBV6-1 to TRBJ1-5; D is unclear. CDR3 size: 14 residues. The V and J ends lost 4 bases and 2 bases respectively, with 9 bases between them. In germline, CDR1 is MNHNS, CDR2 SASEGT. The CDR3 region has the DNA TGTGCCAGCAGTGTGGAGGGAGGCAATCAGCCCCAGCATTTT. Amino acids: CASSVEGGNQPQHF.

This chain joins TRBV4-1 and TRBJ2-7, with 9 positions matching TRBD2. Trimming at V came to 4 bases and at J to 3 bases, leaving 10 bases not matched to a gene. Germline V gene lookup returns CDR1 MGHRA and CDR2 YSYEKL. The CDR3 is 16 residues long. The CDR3 coding sequence is TGCGCCAGCAGCCCGAAAGCGGGAGGCACCTACTACGAGCAGTACTTC. It encodes CASSPKAGGTYYEQYF.

This sequence joins TRBV29-1 and TRBJ1-2, with D perhaps TRBD1 (5 bases). Trimming pared 4 bases from V and 6 bases from J, leaving 15 bases between. Germline loops: CDR1 SQVTM, CDR2 ANQGSEA. The CDR3 loop spans 13 amino acids. DNA for the CDR3: TGCAGCGTTGTATCAGAACAGGCCGATGGCTACACCTTC. This encodes CSVVSEQADGYTF.

The chain joins TRBV6-6 to TRBJ1-1, with 9 bases fitting TRBD1. Looked up from germline, CDR1 is MNHNY and CDR2 is SVGAGI (reference sequence). The CDR3 contains 14 residues. Losses at the gene ends were 4 bases for V and 5 bases for J; bases not matched to a gene: 5. The CDR3 region has the DNA TGTGCCAGCAGTTCTCGGACAGGGGCTACTGAAGCTTTCTTT. Protein sequence: CASSSRTGATEAFF.

The chain recombines TRBV28 with TRBJ2-4; TRBD1 aligns across 9 bases. The junction had 5 bases not matched to a gene; V was cut back by 8 bases and J by 0 bases. The CDR3 spans 15 residues. Germline V gene sequence: CDR1 MDHEN, CDR2 SYDVKM. CDR3 amino acids: CASEPTGGAKNIQYF. The CDR3 DNA follows: TGTGCCAGCGAACCGACAGGGGGAGCCAAAAACATTCAGTACTTC.

The V and J genes are TRBV10-3 and TRBJ1-1; D perhaps matches TRBD1 (5 bases). There are 16 residues in the CDR3. Germline assignment: CDR1 ENHRY and CDR2 SYGVKD. The ends were cut back, 2 bases at V and 0 bases at J, with 13 bases in the middle. The CDR3 bases are TGTGCCATCAGTGAGACCCCGGCAGGGCTGAACACTGAAGCTTTCTTT. This translates into CAISETPAGLNTEAFF.

This chain connects TRBV5-4 to TRBJ1-1; perhaps TRBD1 as D (5 bases). Germline-derived CDR1 and CDR2 are SGHNT and YYREEE (reference sequence). V lost 6 bases and J lost 7, with 13 bases in between. This CDR3 is built from 12 residues. CDR3 bases: TGTGCCAGCACCCAGGTGGGGGGTGAAGCTTTCTTT. Translation gives CASTQVGGEAFF.

V usage is TRBV9 and J usage is TRBJ1-6; TRBD1 matches at 7 bases. V lost 2 bases, J lost 9 bases, and 8 bases stayed unmatched. Germline CDR1 and CDR2: SGDLS and YYNGEE. The CDR3 extends over 15 amino acids. The CDR3 spells CASSVSQGWSSPLHF. CDR3 sequence (DNA): TGTGCCAGCAGCGTTTCACAGGGGTGGAGTTCACCCCTCCACTTT.

The chain links TRBV30 to TRBJ2-3, with 7 bases aligning to TRBD2. J gave up 2 bases and V 1 base, and 12 bases lay outside the gene matches. Germline CDR1 GTSNPN, CDR2 SVGIG (reference sequence). The CDR3 is 17 amino acids. The CDR3 DNA reads as TGTGCCTGGAGTGAGGGAGGGCTCCCTCAGGTCACAGATACGCAGTATTTT. Translation gives CAWSEGGLPQVTDTQYF.

The chain employs TRBV2 and TRBJ2-1; 7 bases agree with TRBD2. Germline loops: CDR1 SNHLY, CDR2 FYNNEI. The CDR3 extends over 16 amino acids. J gave up 9 bases and V 2 bases, and 13 bases lay outside the gene matches. CDR3 sequence reads: CASSEWTRSRVGEQFF. CDR3 nucleotide sequence: TGTGCCAGCAGTGAATGGACTAGATCTCGGGTTGGTGAGCAGTTCTTC. Full variable domain (missing parts from reference TRBV2 and TRBJ2-1): EPEVTQTPSHQVTQMGQEVILRCVPISNHLYFYWYRQILGQKVEFLVSFYNNEISEKSEIFDDQFSVERPDGSNFTLKIRSTKLEDSAMYFCASSEWTRSRVGEQFFGPGTRLTVL.

The chain combines TRBV30 with TRBJ2-5; D possibly corresponds to TRBD2 (5 bases). Germline V CDR1 and CDR2: GTSNPN, SVGIG (reference sequence). The V gene lost 0 bases and the J gene lost 9 bases, with 8 bases spanning the gap. This CDR3 comprises 11 residues. CDR3 sequence reads: CAWSVQRAQYF. Written as DNA, the CDR3 is TGTGCCTGGAGTGTACAGAGGGCCCAGTACTTC. Filled out from reference TRBV30 and TRBJ2-5, the complete variable domain reads SQTIHQWPATLVQPVGSPLSLECTVEGTSNPNLYWYRQAAGRGLQLLFYSVGIGQISSEVPQNLSASRPQDRQFILSSKKLLLSDSGFYLCAWSVQRAQYFGPGTRLLVL.

V usage is TRBV27 and J usage is TRBJ2-3; 7 nucleotides align to TRBD1. CDR1 is MNHEY, CDR2 SMNVEV, per germline (reference sequence). The trim removed 6 bases at V and 0 bases at J, leaving 21 bases unmatched. This CDR3 has 20 amino acids. The CDR3 bases are TGTGCCAGCAGCACGAAGACAGGGCGTCACCCACTTCCTAGCACAGATACGCAGTATTTT. This codes for CASSTKTGRHPLPSTDTQYF.

This clone is a singleton in its sample. DNA for the CDR3: TGTGCCAGCAGTTTAACCCGACAGGGGACCGGGGAGCTGTTTTTT. This translates into CASSLTRQGTGELFF. This rearrangement joins TRBV28 to TRBJ2-2, with 8 bases matching TRBD1. The trim removed 2 bases at V and 5 bases at J, leaving 4 bases unmatched. The CDR3 is made up of 15 amino acids. Germline lookup yields CDR1 MDHEN and CDR2 SYDVKM.

This clone appeared a single time. V gene TRBV6-5 combines with J gene TRBJ2-7, with a tentative D call TRBD2 (5 bases). The CDR3 has 11 amino acids. Germline CDR1 MNHEY, CDR2 SVGAGI. Trimming cost V 8 bases and J 3 bases, with 8 bases left between them. The CDR3 loop reads CASGEYYEQYF. The CDR3, as DNA: TGTGCCAGCGGGGAGTACTACGAGCAGTACTTC.

This chain links TRBV6-1 with TRBJ1-6; D might be TRBD1 (6 bases). This CDR3 is built from 15 residues. With 8 bases removed from V and 8 bases from J, the gap between germline ends came to 19 bases. Germline V gene sequence: CDR1 MNHNS, CDR2 SASEGT. In nucleotides, the CDR3 is TGTGCCAGCGGGGGGGCAAGGCGTGGAGATTCACCCCTCCACTTT. Translation: CASGGARRGDSPLHF.

The table lists this clone with a count of one. The V and J genes are TRBV6-5 and TRBJ2-2, with 7 bases that match TRBD1. J gave up 3 bases and V 8 bases, and 9 bases lay outside the gene matches. The CDR3 contains 15 residues. The germline CDR1 and CDR2 sequences are MNHEY and SVGAGI. In nucleotides, the CDR3 is TGTGCCAGCCGCAAACGACAGGGCGACACCGGGGAGCTGTTTTTT. Translation gives CASRKRQGDTGELFF.